The present T cell receptor beta chain was sequenced within a study of identical twins (dated by TCRdb to the mid-2010s). In terms of the full investigation: To test whether fetal clonotypes persist, this study deep-sequenced TCR alpha and beta repertoires from monozygotic twins, from unrelated adults of various ages, and from cord blood. Replicate twin experiments were performed at different times using different library preparation protocols to rule out contamination.

Results the study describes overall, beyond this receptor: Compared with coincidental sharing between unrelated individuals, an excess of low generation-probability sequences was observed among out-of-frame TCR alpha sequences shared between twins. Zero-insertion analyses could be partly confounded by invariant T cells such as MAIT and iNKT, although diverse VJ usage argued against such confounding for most clonotypes. Abundant cord blood beta clonotypes had fewer insertions, young adult naive repertoires showed a similar but weaker trend, and memory repertoires showed no such trend. In monozygotic twins, out-of-frame TCR alpha sharing was systematically underestimated by recombination models, although the models agreed with sharing between unrelated individuals. In beta out-of-frame sequences, excess twin sharing was weaker, because having fewer shared sequences lowered the signal-to-noise ratio. Because the same donors could not be followed over many years, conclusions were based on cross-sectional statistical analysis.

This clonotype appeared many times. It has no known antigen specificity. Per-nucleotide qualities are absent, and no much larger clonotype sits a single base away. Libraries came from 5' RACE. Reads for this sample came from an Illumina HiSeq 2000. A universal primer binding site was introduced by template switching, and a unique molecular identifier was present in the final cDNA, enabling accurate counting of TCR cDNA molecules. First-strand cDNA for TCR alpha and beta chains was synthesized from specific primers in the conserved constant-segment region. Each cDNA library was double barcoded, with a SMART-Mk sample barcode plus Illumina barcodes, to control for contamination. TruSeq adapter sequences and Illumina sample barcodes were added in two successive PCR steps. The TCR alpha and beta cDNA libraries were sequenced on the Illumina HiSeq platform using custom primers. Concerning the study's data processing: MiGEC was used to process raw reads and extract unique molecular identifiers, and MiXCR was used to find CDR3 positions. For each individual, recombination models were inferred using an EM algorithm with the repgenHMM and IGoR tools. The tcR package in R was used for shared clonotype analysis, with sharing normalized by the product of cloneset sizes. To study raw recombination without the effects of thymic and clonal selection, out-of-frame nonproductive sequences were analyzed. TCRdb applied fastp at Q25 and MiXCR to the public reads, then kept only in-frame beta chains. Every entry covers one CDR3 protein and lists the most common genes and DNA from its rows. These V and J calls rely on TCRdb rather than the paper's analysis. Across this sample there are hundreds of thousands of distinct CDR3 sequences, with 6% to 6.5% seen only once. The leading ten clones occupy 1.5% to 2% of the sample.

The germline V gene gives CDR1 as SQVTM and CDR2 as ANQGSEA. At the junction V is shortened by 4 bases and J by 0 bases, with 10 bases in between. Reading from cysteine to phenylalanine, the CDR3 counts 13 amino acids. Only the CDR3 part of the read is kept: 39 bases, read in frame from the first base. Only healthy Caucasian donors were included. The study also sequenced three unrelated non-twin adults: a male aged 18 to 30, a male aged 50 to 60 and a female aged 50 to 60. Using Miltenyi CD45RO+ enrichment and human naive T-cell isolation kits, memory (CD45RO+) and naive T cells were isolated from PBMC.

The source is a young man in good health. Sequencing input: naive T cells sorted from blood. Sample cell subset or site, as interpreted from the label and publication: cells isolated with a human naive T-cell isolation kit. The sequence joins TRBV29-1 to TRBJ2-7; the D gene is perhaps TRBD2, from 5 matching bases. The CDR3 region has the sequence CSVVPGSSYEQYF. The nucleotide sequence is given as TGCAGCGTTGTTCCGGGGAGCTCCTACGAGCAGTACTTC.